This T cell receptor beta chain was sequenced in a study of blood T cell repertoires in COVID-19 (dated by TCRdb to the early 2020s). With respect to the entire study: Samples covering the acute and convalescent phases of COVID-19 were provided by collaborators in the United States, Italy and Spain. The prospective study material was composed of cDNA or gDNA derived from T cells, B-cell-depleted T cells, or PBMCs. Subjects who had been exposed to COVID-19, were actively infected with it, or had recovered from it provided the deeply sampled blood TCRbeta repertoires that made up the dataset. A freely available public database, intended as a resource for researchers studying the immune response to SARS-CoV-2, is where the repertoires were released. The samples were drawn from the first 160 participants of the ongoing ImmuneRACE study and from some 1,300 subjects provided by 6 global collaborators. Sample metadata almost always included a de-identified subject ID, COVID-19 status, age in years and sex. Where available, HLA class I and class II types were taken from metadata supplied by the sample provider and were not determined by assay-based typing. Broader findings and caveats from the paper: How much clinical and demographic metadata was included differed by source and by participant, and the metadata was provided uncurated.

Collaborating institutions collected whole blood in K2EDTA tubes following their own protocols. For TCRbeta analysis, collaborators shipped samples as frozen whole blood, isolated PBMCs, or DNA extracted from either of those sample types. On this clone itself: It has no known antigen specificity. Base qualities were left out, and no much larger clone turns up one base away.

Trimming costs V 1 base and J 1 base, and their ends lie 14 bases apart. The CDR3 spans 17 residues, from the cysteine through the phenylalanine. The entry retains the CDR3 DNA only, 51 bases that are in frame from base 1. From the germline V gene (reference sequence), CDR1 is LGHDT and CDR2 is YNNKEL. TCRbeta CDR3 regions were amplified from genomic DNA by means of the immunoSEQ Assay, a bias-controlled multiplex PCR. In the source study's methods: Within the assay, amplification of reference gene primers was used to estimate how many nucleated cells each sample contained. To quantify the absolute abundance of each unique TCRbeta CDR3 rearrangement, sequence reads were collapsed and filtered. For each sample, productive Simpson clonality was calculated by taking the square root of Simpson's diversity index across productive rearrangements. TCRdb obtained this table from immuneACCESS and retained in-frame rearrangements with V and J assigned. These tables miss some clones; where compared with another copy, unresolved V genes account for less than half of the shortfall, and the remainder is unexplained. V and J calls plus clone size are reproduced from that table; the DNA served to infer D and trimming. A total of tens of thousands of clones appear in this sample, roughly 89% of them only once. The ten largest clones add up to 6.4% of the sample.

The sequenced material came from peripheral blood. This receptor chain uses TRBV3-1 (or the pseudogene TRBV3-2) and TRBJ1-3; perhaps TRBD1 is the D gene, with 5 bases matching. This clonotype originated in a man aged 65-85 years with active COVID-19. The CDR3 region: CASSQAGGGISGNTIYF. The nucleotides read TGTGCCAGCAGCCAAGCGGGGGGGGGTATTTCTGGAAACACCATATATTTT.